This T cell receptor beta chain is from a study of identical twins. MiXCR was run by TCRdb on the 5' RACE reads, yielding one entry per CDR3 protein. The sample includes about 530,000 distinct CDR3 sequences, approximately 20% of them seen just once. The CDR3 is 15 residues long. The V gene's germline CDR1 is KGHDR and CDR2 SFDVKD. With 5 bases clipped from V and 5 bases from J, the junction kept 9 bases outside the gene matches. Healthy Caucasians, and only they, were the donors. A few counts support this clonotype. The data were also submitted as part of a second study, on yellow fever vaccine responses in identical twins.

Specimen: CD4+ T cells sorted from blood. This TCR came from a woman between 18 and 29 years old in good health. This rearrangement joins TRBV24-1 to TRBJ1-1; 8 bases map to TRBD1. CDR3 nucleotides: TGTGCCACCAGTGCCTCAACAGGGGGAGGTACTGAAGCTTTCTTT. Its translation: CATSASTGGGTEAFF.